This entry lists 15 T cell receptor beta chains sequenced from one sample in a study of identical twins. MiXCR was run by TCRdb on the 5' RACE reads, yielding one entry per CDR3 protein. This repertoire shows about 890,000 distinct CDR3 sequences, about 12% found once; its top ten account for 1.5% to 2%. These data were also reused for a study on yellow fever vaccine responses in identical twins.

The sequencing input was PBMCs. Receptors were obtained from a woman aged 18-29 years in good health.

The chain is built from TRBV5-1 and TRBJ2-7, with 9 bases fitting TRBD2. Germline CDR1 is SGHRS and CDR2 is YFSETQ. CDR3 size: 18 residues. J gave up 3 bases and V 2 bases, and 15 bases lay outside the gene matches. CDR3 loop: CASSLGQAGGLLSYEQYF. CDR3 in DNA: TGCGCCAGCAGCTTAGGTCAGGCGGGAGGGCTCCTGAGCTACGAGCAGTACTTC.

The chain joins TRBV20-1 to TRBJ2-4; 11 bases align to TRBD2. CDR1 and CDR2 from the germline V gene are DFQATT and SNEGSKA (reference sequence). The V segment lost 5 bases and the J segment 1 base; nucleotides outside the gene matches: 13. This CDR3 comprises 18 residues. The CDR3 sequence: CSAPGGSGGARAKNIQYF. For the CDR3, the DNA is TGCAGTGCTCCGGGGGGTAGCGGGGGGGCCAGGGCCAAAAACATTCAGTACTTC.

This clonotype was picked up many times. The CDR3 here is CASSQPTDGNEQFF. As DNA, the CDR3 is TGTGCCAGCAGCCAGCCGACTGACGGGAATGAGCAGTTCTTC. The chain is built from TRBV5-5 and TRBJ2-1; D not certain. This CDR3 region has 14 residues. The V and J ends lost 4 bases and 7 bases respectively, with 15 bases between them. The germline V gene has CDR1 SGHKS and CDR2 YYEKEE (reference sequence).

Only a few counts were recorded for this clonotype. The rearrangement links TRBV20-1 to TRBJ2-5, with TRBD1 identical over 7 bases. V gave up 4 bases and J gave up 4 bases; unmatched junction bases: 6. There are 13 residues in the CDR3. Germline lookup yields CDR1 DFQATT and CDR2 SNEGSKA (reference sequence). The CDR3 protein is CSATKQGTETQYF. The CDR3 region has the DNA TGCAGTGCTACCAAACAGGGGACAGAGACCCAGTACTTC.

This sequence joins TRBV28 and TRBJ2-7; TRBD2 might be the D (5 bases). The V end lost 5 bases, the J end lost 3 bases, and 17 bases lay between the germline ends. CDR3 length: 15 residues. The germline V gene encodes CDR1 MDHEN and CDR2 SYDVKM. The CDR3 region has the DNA TGTGCCAGCAGTCCCGCCGGACTGACGTTCTACGAGCAGTACTTC. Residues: CASSPAGLTFYEQYF.

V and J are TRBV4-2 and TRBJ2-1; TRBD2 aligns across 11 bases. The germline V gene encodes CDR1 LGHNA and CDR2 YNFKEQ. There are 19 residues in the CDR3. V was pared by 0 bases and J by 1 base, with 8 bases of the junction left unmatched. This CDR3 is CASSQDWVLAGVSYNEQFF. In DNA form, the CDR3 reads TGTGCCAGCAGCCAAGACTGGGTACTAGCGGGAGTATCCTACAATGAGCAGTTCTTC.

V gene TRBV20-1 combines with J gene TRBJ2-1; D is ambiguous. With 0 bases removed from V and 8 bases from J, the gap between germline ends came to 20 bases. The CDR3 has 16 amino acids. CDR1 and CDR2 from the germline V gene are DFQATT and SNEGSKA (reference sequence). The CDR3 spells CSARDLGPSTGYEQFF. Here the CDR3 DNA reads TGCAGTGCTAGAGATCTAGGGCCGTCAACTGGCTATGAGCAGTTCTTC.

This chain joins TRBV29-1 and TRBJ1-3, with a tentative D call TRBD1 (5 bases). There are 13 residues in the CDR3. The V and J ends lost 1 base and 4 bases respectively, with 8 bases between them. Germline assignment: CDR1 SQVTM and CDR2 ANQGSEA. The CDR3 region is CSVEGRQGNTIYF. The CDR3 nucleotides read TGCAGCGTTGAAGGCCGACAGGGAAACACCATATATTTT. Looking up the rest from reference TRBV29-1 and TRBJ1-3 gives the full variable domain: SAVISQKPSRDICQRGTSLTIQCQVDSQVTMMFWYRQQPGQSLTLIATANQGSEATYESGFVIDKFPISRPNLTFSTLTVSNMSPEDSSIYLCSVEGRQGNTIYFGEGSWLTVV.

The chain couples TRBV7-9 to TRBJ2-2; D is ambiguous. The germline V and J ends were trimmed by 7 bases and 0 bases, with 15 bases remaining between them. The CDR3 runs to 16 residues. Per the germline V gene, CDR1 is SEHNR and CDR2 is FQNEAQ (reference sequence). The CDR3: CASTRWGGTNTGELFF. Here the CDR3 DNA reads TGTGCCAGCACTCGCTGGGGTGGTACGAACACCGGGGAGCTGTTTTTT. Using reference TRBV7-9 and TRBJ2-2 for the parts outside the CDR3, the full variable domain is DTGVSQNPRHKITKRGQNVTFRCDPISEHNRLYWYRQTLGQGPEFLTYFQNEAQLEKSRLLSDRFSAERPKGSFSTLEIQRTEQGDSAMYLCASTRWGGTNTGELFFGEGSRLTVL.

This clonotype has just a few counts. The CDR3 region is CATRAGETYNEQFF. CDR3 DNA: TGTGCAACCAGAGCGGGAGAAACCTACAATGAGCAGTTCTTC. The chain combines TRBV2 with TRBJ2-1, with 8 bases identical to TRBD2. The CDR3 is 14 residues long. Germline V lookup: CDR1 SNHLY, CDR2 FYNNEI.

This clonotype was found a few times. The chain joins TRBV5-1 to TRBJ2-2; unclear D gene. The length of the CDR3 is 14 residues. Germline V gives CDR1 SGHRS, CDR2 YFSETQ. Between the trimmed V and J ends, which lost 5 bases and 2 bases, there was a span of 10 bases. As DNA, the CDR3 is TGCGCCAGCAGGACCGCTTCTAACACCGGGGAGCTGTTTTTT. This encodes CASRTASNTGELFF.

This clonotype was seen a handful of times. CDR3 amino acids: CASRTSGTSSYEQYF. DNA of the CDR3: TGTGCCAGCAGGACGAGTGGGACTAGCAGCTACGAGCAGTACTTC. V is TRBV6-5 and J is TRBJ2-7; 9 nucleotides line up with TRBD2. Losses at the gene ends were 6 bases for V and 3 bases for J; bases not matched to a gene: 9. This CDR3 is 15 amino acids long. The V gene's germline CDR1 is MNHEY and CDR2 SVGAGI.

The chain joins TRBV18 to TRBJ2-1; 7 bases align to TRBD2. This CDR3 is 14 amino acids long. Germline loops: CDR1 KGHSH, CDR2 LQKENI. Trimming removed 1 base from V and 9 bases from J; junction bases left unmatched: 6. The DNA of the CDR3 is TGTGCCAGCTCACCACTAATAGCGGGTCTTGAGCAGTTCTTC. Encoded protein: CASSPLIAGLEQFF.

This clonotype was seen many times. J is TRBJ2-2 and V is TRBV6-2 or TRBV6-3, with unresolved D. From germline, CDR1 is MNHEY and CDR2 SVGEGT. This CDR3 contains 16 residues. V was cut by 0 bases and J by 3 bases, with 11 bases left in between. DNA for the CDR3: TGTGCCAGCAGTTACTCGGTGTCAGACTACACCGGGGAGCTGTTTTTT. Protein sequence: CASSYSVSDYTGELFF.

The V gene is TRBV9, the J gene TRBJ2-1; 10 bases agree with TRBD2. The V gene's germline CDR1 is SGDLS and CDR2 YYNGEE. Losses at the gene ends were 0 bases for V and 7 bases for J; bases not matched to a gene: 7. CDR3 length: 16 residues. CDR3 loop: CASSVGASGSTNEQFF. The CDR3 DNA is TGTGCCAGCAGCGTAGGCGCTAGCGGGAGCACAAATGAGCAGTTCTTC.